Below, one T cell receptor (beta chain) is given with its context. This receptor's antigen is unknown. Per-nucleotide qualities are absent, and no much larger clonotype sits a single base away. These data are taken from a study of cytomegalovirus exposure and HLA in healthy donors (TCRdb year 2017). Context from the whole study: According to an earlier analysis of 550 to 750 of the donors, about 179 million T cells yielded 117 million unique TCR beta sequences and approximately 300 Gb of sequence data. A later analysis re-examined previously published TCR beta repertoires from several hundred donors and added high-resolution HLA genotyping to investigate patterns of TCR occurrence. All discovery cohort repertoires had been generated using a single sequencing platform. Rather than using new phenotypic data, the later analysis identified candidate immune exposures from TCR beta sequences and from how often those sequences occurred across donors. The genetic ancestry cluster associated with self-reported Caucasian donors included about four fifths of the roughly 400 genotyped donors. Both class I and class II loci were covered by HLA typing, at four-digit resolution. The aim of the study was to test whether cataloging public T cell receptors could identify signatures of past pathogen exposure. An earlier analysis of approximately 500 of the donors applied high-throughput TCR beta sequencing to assess whether each TCR beta V gene segment acted as functional or pseudogenic. Across around 400 genotyped donors of the cohort, an average of roughly 230,000 unique TCR beta nucleotide sequences per donor were sequenced, and 15% to 20% of those sequences were non-productive. Typing coverage differed by locus: A, B, C, DRB1 and DQB1 were typed in roughly 620-630 donors, DQA1 in about 500, DPA1 in 600 to 610, and DPB1 in just under 490. Donor age, sex, ethnicity and CMV serostatus were compiled alongside the repertoire data. Several DR-DQ haplotypes were treated as single units for association and clustering because of strong linkage in the cohort. A later genetic analysis used genome-wide SNP genotypes for about 60% of the roughly 700 donors, treating that subset as a discovery cohort. To predict cytomegalovirus infection status, the study brought together high-throughput TCR immunosequencing, statistical association of individual TCRs with disease status, and machine learning. In addition to the first cohort of roughly 670 subjects, a separate validation cohort of 120 different subjects was used. Roughly 300 gigabases of sequencing data and roughly 80 million unique TCR sequences made up an early release that covered 500 to 650 HLA-typed donors. The study profiled the T cell repertoires of some 610 subjects by immunosequencing and related them to cytomegalovirus serostatus. The research as a whole found: Linkage disequilibrium might explain the correlated functional status among segregating V segments, but an unknown experimental factor could not be excluded. Sequencing depth was assumed to be roughly uniform across donors in the presence/absence analyses, though that assumption may not hold. A later analysis found that HLA-associated TCR beta chains were more clonally expanded and had lower generation probabilities than equally common non-associated chains. According to the authors, the approach could potentially be generalized to other disease states and immunological phenotypes. According to a later analysis, TCR association rates differed among HLA loci, with DRB1 alleles showing the most associated TCRs and HLA-C alleles showing the fewest. V-gene and J-gene trimming of TCR beta chains was associated with a missense DCLRE1C variant in a later genetic analysis, and the association was replicated in an independent cohort. Because counts were too low, more than 15 rarely observed V segments, including chromosome 9 orphons, were left out of the earlier analysis of 500 to 650 of the donors. According to a later analysis, parvovirus B19, influenza, CMV and Epstein-Barr virus appeared linked to several top co-occurrence clusters. Because some donors lacked HLA typing at each locus, the association tests relied only on the typed subset. In an earlier analysis of 587 of the donors, most TCR beta V segments appeared in productive rearrangements about 87% or about 30% of the time, broadly matching IMGT annotations. Immune exposure information for the cohort was limited to CMV serostatus. Most TCR sequences were observed very rarely across donors, whereas some public TCRs were present in many individuals. Some IMGT-functional V segments, including TRBV6-2 and TRBV6-3, could not be distinguished by the 87-base-pair reads and were therefore excluded. The classifier was reported to diagnose cytomegalovirus status with high specificity and sensitivity in both the original and validation cohorts. When HLA alleles, especially DR and DQ, strongly co-occurred, attributing TCR associations to individual alleles was difficult. Specific HLA alleles were associated with roughly 17,000 TCR beta sequences at a false discovery rate of 0.05 in a later analysis. According to a later analysis, most CMV-associated TCR beta chains appeared to be HLA-restricted, and the HLA associations seemed to be driven largely by CMV exposure. According to a later genetic analysis, donors in an Asian-associated ancestry cluster had fewer N-insertions in productive TCRs than the roughly 670-donor mean. In the study, some 160 TCR beta chains were listed as associated with cytomegalovirus. A cluster of highly shared sequence variants was judged likely to be a technical artifact of the sequencing pipeline. This cohort had only TCR beta chains sequenced, and the lack of alpha or paired-chain data limited which features could be detected. A few of the identified cytomegalovirus-associated TCR beta chains were confirmed in vitro to be specific for cytomegalovirus antigens. A further reported finding was that TCR beta sequences accurately predicted the HLA-A and HLA-B alleles for most subjects in the first cohort.

Library preparation employed the immunoSEQ multiplex PCR assay. The multiplex PCR relied on a mix of 60 forward primers for TCR Vbeta segments and 13 reverse primers for TCR Jbeta segments. Amplification of the CDR3 region of rearranged TCR beta genes was performed with a multiplex PCR assay on genomic DNA. The amplified TCR beta libraries were sequenced on the Illumina HiSeq System as 87-base-pair reads. Concerning the study's data processing: In a later analysis, around 80 million unique TCR beta chains were counted across the approximately 640 repertoires, and approximately 9.9 million of these chains were shared by at least two donors. To remove PCR and sequencing errors, raw reads were error-corrected and collapsed into unique sequences using a nearest-neighbor algorithm that merged closely related sequences. V, D and J gene segments were assigned by aligning CDR3 sequences to IMGT reference sequences. For a sequence to be retained, a match of at least six nucleotides to both a V gene segment and a J gene segment was required. Rearrangements were classified as productive when the CDR3 lacked stop codons and remained in frame with V and J, and all other rearrangements were classified as non-productive. CDR3 was defined according to IMGT convention as the region running from the second conserved V-encoded cysteine to the conserved J-encoded phenylalanine. The earlier analysis of a few hundred of the donors excluded any sequence lacking an unambiguous match to a single V gene segment. An earlier analysis of 500 to 700 of the donors classified V segments as functional when productive rearrangements were above 56.7% and as segregating when the standard deviation between donors was above 5%. A statistical classification framework was built for diagnosing cytomegalovirus status from the catalog of TCR beta chain sequences. A later analysis assigned V and J genes by comparing TCR nucleotide sequences with IMGT/GENE-DB human TR gene sequences. A later analysis assigned CDR3 sequences and most-parsimonious VDJ recombination scenarios with the TCRdist pipeline. In a later analysis, each TCR beta chain was defined by its CDR3 amino acid sequence together with its V-gene family, and reads lacking a unique V-gene family were excluded. A later analysis removed 550 to 650 highly shared, low-generation-probability nucleotide sequences to deal with suspected cross-contamination and a sequencing artifact. In a later analysis, a clonal expansion index for each public chain was calculated from normalized within-repertoire ranks of inferred template counts. A later analysis computed generation probabilities with a VDJ recombination model fitted to out-of-frame rearrangements, and checked the results against IGoR. In a later analysis, hypergeometric tests were used to score TCR-TCR, TCR-HLA and TCR-CMV co-occurrence, with a repertoire-size bias correction applied to TCR pairs. To estimate false discovery rates, a later analysis permuted the HLA or CMV assignments 20 times. A later analysis grouped co-occurring TCRs with DBSCAN, adding TCRdist sequence similarity when clustering within HLA-allele-positive subsets. Repertoires with fewer than 30,000 or more than 120,000 public chains were left out of co-occurrence clustering, as were four to six repertoires with anomalous nucleotide sharing. TCRdb took over this immuneACCESS table, retaining in-frame rearrangements with V and J assigned. Such tables are incomplete; in checked studies, under half of the missing clones stem from an unresolved V gene, and the remainder is unexplained. The V and J calls and clone size come from that table; D and trimming were worked out from the DNA. The table for this sample lists around 150,000 clones; 70% to 80% of them were counted only once. The ten largest make up approximately 6% of the sample.

Its CDR3 holds 15 amino acids, cysteine through phenylalanine. The read is trimmed to its CDR3 DNA, 45 bases read in frame from base 1. CDR1 and CDR2, per the germline V gene, are SGHDT and YYEEEE. The junction shows trimming of 4 bases on V and 1 base on J, and the gene matches do not reach 7 bases of it. The cohort was made up of 500 to 850 healthy bone marrow donors. At the time of sampling, all cohort members were nominally healthy, though unrecorded immune exposures were likely present. The donor tested CMV seropositive and was one of the 289 seropositive cohort members. A peripheral blood sample was provided by each donor, and peripheral blood mononuclear cells were used for TCR beta sequencing. Genomic DNA extraction from the blood cell samples was performed with the Qiagen DNeasy Blood Extraction Kit.

The chain links TRBV5-6 with TRBJ1-1, and TRBD1 matches 7 of the central bases. The specimen was PBMCs. This TCR was recovered from a man aged 50 or older in good health and CMV-seropositive. The bases read TGTGCCAGCAGCCGTCGGCCAGGGGGGAACACTGAAGCTTTCTTT. It translates as CASSRRPGGNTEAFF.